This section outlines one TCR beta chain sequence together with its context. Its antigen remains unknown. The data stem from a study of response to subunit inactivated influenza vaccine. Germline CDR1 reads ENHRY; CDR2 reads SYGVKD. V shed 4 bases, J shed 7 bases, and the junction held 8 bases outside the gene matches. This CDR3 is built from 15 residues. Broader study findings: There was a suggestion from the authors that each seasonal influenza vaccination recruits few new T cells.

TCRdb used MiXCR to reprocess the RT-PCR reads, holding one entry per CDR3 protein. Seen here are hundreds of thousands of distinct CDR3 sequences, around 14% observed once, and the top ten hold 11%. The sequencing used PBMCs from blood, collected 12 days after vaccination. This TCR was recovered from a man aged 50 to 60 who received an inactivated influenza vaccine. V gene TRBV10-3 combines with J gene TRBJ2-1, with TRBD2 matching 9 bases. CDR3 coding DNA: TGTGCCATCAGTGGGGGTAGCGGGAGATTTAATGAGCAGTTCTTC. Translated: CAISGGSGRFNEQFF.